The 5 T cell receptor beta chains below come from one sample, sequenced in a study of cytomegalovirus exposure and HLA in healthy donors. 60 Vbeta and 13 Jbeta primers were used in PCR. TCRdb keeps only in-frame clones here, not all; method: immunoSEQ multiplex PCR. The data contain some 200,000 clones, roughly four fifths of them singletons. Sequencing was performed on PBMCs. These receptors originate from a woman in her thirties or forties in good health and CMV-seronegative.

The CDR3 loop reads CATKTTSGGYEQYF. Here the CDR3 DNA reads TGTGCCACCAAAACAACTAGCGGGGGCTACGAGCAGTACTTC. The J gene is TRBJ2-7, the V gene TRBV19; 11 nucleotides line up with TRBD2. The CDR3 is 14 residues long. Germline-derived CDR1 and CDR2 are LNHDA and SQIVND (reference sequence). With V trimmed by 10 bases and J by 3 bases, 8 bases remained unmatched. Looking up the rest from reference TRBV19 and TRBJ2-7 gives the full variable domain: DGGITQSPKYLFRKEGQNVTLSCEQNLNHDAMYWYRQDPGQGLRLIYYSQIVNDFQKGDIAEGYSVSREKKESFPLTVTSAQKNPTAFYLCATKTTSGGYEQYFGPGTRLTVT.

This clone was seen a few times. The chain joins TRBV29-1 to TRBJ1-1; D uncertain. In germline, CDR1 is SQVTM, CDR2 ANQGSEA. With 7 bases removed from V and 10 bases from J, the gap between germline ends came to 13 bases. The CDR3 has 10 residues. The CDR3, as DNA: TGCAGCGCCGAAGTCGCCGGAGCTTTCTTT. Translated, it gives CSAEVAGAFF.

The chain carries TRBV27 and TRBJ1-2, with 7 positions matching TRBD1. From germline, CDR1 is MNHEY and CDR2 SMNVEV (reference sequence). V shed 1 base, J shed 8 bases, and the junction held 16 bases outside the gene matches. This CDR3 spans 17 amino acids. CDR3 coding DNA: TGTGCCAGCAGTTTATTGCCCGGGACAGCCGGGATCTGGGGCTACACCTTC. This translates into CASSLLPGTAGIWGYTF.

V is TRBV7-3 and J is TRBJ2-6; D gene unclear. Germline-derived CDR1 and CDR2 are SGHTA and FQGTGA. Trimming stripped 5 bases from V and 2 bases from J, with 10 bases between. The CDR3 runs 15 residues. The CDR3 loop reads CASSGQNPGANVLTF. Here the CDR3 DNA reads TGTGCCAGCAGCGGGCAGAATCCTGGGGCCAACGTCCTGACTTTC.

The chain couples TRBV6-1 to TRBJ1-1; the D gene is possibly TRBD1 (6 bases). V lost 3 bases and J lost 1, with 12 bases in between. CDR3 size: 15 residues. Germline assignment: CDR1 MNHNS and CDR2 SASEGT. CDR3 loop: CASSDGGTPNTEAFF. The CDR3 region has the DNA TGTGCCAGCAGTGACGGGGGGACACCGAACACTGAAGCTTTCTTT.